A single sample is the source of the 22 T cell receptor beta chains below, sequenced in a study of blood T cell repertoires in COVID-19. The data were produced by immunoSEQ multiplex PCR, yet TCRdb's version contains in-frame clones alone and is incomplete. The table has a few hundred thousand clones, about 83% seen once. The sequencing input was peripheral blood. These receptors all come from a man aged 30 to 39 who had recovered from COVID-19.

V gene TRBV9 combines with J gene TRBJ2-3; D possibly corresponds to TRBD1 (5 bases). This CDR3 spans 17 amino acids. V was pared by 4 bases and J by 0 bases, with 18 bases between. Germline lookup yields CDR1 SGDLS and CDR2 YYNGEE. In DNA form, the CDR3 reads TGTGCCAGCAGCCCCCCCCCTCGTAGGGGTAGCACAGATACGCAGTATTTT. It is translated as CASSPPPRRGSTDTQYF.

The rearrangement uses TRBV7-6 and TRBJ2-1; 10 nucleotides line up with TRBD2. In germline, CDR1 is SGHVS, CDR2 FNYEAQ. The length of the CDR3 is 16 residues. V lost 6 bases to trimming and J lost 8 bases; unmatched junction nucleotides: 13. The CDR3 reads CASRPRAGGPSHEQFF. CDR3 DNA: TGTGCCAGCAGACCCCGAGCGGGGGGGCCTAGCCATGAGCAGTTCTTC. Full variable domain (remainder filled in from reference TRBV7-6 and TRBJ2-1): GAGVSQSPRYKVTKRGQDVALRCDPISGHVSLYWYRQALGQGPEFLTYFNYEAQQDKSGLPNDRFSAERPEGSISTLTIQRTEQRDSAMYRCASRPRAGGPSHEQFFGPGTRLTVL.

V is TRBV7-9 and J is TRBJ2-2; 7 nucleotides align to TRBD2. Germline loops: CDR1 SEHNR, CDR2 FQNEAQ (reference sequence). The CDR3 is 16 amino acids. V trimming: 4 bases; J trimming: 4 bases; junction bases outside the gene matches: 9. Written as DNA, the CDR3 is TGTGCCAGCAGCTCCCGGGACTACCGGGGCACCGGGGAGCTGTTTTTT. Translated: CASSSRDYRGTGELFF. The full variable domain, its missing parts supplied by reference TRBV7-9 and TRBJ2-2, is DTGVSQNPRHKITKRGQNVTFRCDPISEHNRLYWYRQTLGQGPEFLTYFQNEAQLEKSRLLSDRFSAERPKGSFSTLEIQRTEQGDSAMYLCASSSRDYRGTGELFFGEGSRLTVL.

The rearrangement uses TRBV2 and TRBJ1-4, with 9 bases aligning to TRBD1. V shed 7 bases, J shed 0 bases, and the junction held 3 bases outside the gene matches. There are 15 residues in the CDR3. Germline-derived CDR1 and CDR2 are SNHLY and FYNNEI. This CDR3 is CASNGQGSTNEKLFF. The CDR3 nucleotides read TGTGCCAGCAACGGACAGGGGTCAACTAATGAAAAACTGTTTTTT.

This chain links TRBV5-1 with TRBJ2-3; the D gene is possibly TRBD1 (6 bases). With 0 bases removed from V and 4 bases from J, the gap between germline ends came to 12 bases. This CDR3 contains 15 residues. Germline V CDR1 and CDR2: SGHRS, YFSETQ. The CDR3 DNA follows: TGCGCCAGCAGCTTGGGTGGCAGGGGCGCAGATACGCAGTATTTT. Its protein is CASSLGGRGADTQYF.

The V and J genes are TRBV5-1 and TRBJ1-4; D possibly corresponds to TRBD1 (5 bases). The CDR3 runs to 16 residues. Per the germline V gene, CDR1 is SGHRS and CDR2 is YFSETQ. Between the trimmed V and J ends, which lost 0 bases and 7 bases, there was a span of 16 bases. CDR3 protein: CASSLGSGTASEKLFF. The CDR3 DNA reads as TGCGCCAGCAGCTTGGGTAGCGGGACGGCGAGTGAAAAACTGTTTTTT.

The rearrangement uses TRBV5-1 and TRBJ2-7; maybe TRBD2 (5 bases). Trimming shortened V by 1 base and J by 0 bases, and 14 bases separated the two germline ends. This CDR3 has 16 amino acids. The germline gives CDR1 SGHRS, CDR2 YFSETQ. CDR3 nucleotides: TGCGCCAGCAGCTTGCTCCCGGGGAGTAACTCCTACGAGCAGTACTTC. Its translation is CASSLLPGSNSYEQYF.

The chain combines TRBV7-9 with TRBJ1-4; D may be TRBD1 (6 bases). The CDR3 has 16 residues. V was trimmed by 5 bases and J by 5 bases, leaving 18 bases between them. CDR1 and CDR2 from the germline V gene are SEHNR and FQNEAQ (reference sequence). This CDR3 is CASSNPTGTMNEKLFF. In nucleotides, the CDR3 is TGTGCCAGCAGCAACCCCACCGGGACAATGAATGAAAAACTGTTTTTT.

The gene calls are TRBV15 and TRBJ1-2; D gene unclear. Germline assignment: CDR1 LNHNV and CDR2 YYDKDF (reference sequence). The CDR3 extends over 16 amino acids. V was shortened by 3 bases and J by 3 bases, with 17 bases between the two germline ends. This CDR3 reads CATSRAEEAFHYGYTF. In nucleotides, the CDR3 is TGTGCCACCAGCAGGGCCGAGGAGGCATTTCACTATGGCTACACCTTC. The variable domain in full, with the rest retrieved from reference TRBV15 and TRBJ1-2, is DAMVIQNPRYQVTQFGKPVTLSCSQTLNHNVMYWYQQKSSQAPKLLFHYYDKDFNNEADTPDNFQSRRPNTSFCFLDIRSPGLGDTAMYLCATSRAEEAFHYGYTFGSGTRLTVV.

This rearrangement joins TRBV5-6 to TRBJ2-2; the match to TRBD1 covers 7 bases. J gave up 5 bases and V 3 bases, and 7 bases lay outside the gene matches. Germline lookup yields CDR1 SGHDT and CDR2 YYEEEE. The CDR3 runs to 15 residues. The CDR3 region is CASSSWGQLTGELFF. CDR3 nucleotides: TGTGCCAGCAGCTCCTGGGGACAGTTAACCGGGGAGCTGTTTTTT.

CDR3 DNA sequence: TGTGCCAGCAGCCGTGCGGCGGGGGGGTCCCAAGAGACCCAGTACTTC. This codes for CASSRAAGGSQETQYF. The chain links TRBV11-2 to TRBJ2-5, with 9 positions matching TRBD2. The V gene end was trimmed by 5 bases and the J gene end by 1 base; junction bases not matched to a gene: 8. This CDR3 spans 16 amino acids. From germline, CDR1 is SGHAT and CDR2 FQNNGV.

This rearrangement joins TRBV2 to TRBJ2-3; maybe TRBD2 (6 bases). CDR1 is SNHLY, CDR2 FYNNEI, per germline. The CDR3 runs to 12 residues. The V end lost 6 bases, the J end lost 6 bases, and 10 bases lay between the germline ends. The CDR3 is CASRGDSDTQYF. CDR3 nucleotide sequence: TGTGCCAGCAGGGGGGACTCGGATACGCAGTATTTT. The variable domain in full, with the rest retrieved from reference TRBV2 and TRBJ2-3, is EPEVTQTPSHQVTQMGQEVILRCVPISNHLYFYWYRQILGQKVEFLVSFYNNEISEKSEIFDDQFSVERPDGSNFTLKIRSTKLEDSAMYFCASRGDSDTQYFGPGTRLTVL.

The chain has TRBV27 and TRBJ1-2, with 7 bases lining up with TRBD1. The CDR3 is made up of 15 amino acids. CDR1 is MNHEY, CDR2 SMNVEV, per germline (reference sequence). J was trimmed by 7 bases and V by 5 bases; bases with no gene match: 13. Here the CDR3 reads CASSTPNTGDSGYTF. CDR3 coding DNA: TGTGCCAGCAGTACCCCCAATACAGGGGATAGTGGCTACACCTTC.

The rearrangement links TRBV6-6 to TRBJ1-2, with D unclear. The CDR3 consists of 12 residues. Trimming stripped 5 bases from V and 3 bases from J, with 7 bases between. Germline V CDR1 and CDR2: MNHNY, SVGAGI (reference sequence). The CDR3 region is CASSEGDYGYTF. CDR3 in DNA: TGTGCCAGCAGTGAGGGAGACTATGGCTACACCTTC.

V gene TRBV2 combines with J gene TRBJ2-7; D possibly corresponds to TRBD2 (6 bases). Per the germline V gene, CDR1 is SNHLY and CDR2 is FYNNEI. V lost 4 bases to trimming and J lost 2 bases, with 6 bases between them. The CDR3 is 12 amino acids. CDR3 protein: CASSAGAYEQYF. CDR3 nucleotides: TGTGCCAGCAGTGCGGGAGCCTACGAGCAGTACTTC.

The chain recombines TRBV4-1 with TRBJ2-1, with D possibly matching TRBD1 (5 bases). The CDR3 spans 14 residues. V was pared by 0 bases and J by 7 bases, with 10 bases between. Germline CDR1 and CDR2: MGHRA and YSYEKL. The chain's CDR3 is CASSQEQGSNEQFF. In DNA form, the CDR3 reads TGCGCCAGCAGCCAAGAGCAGGGAAGTAATGAGCAGTTCTTC.

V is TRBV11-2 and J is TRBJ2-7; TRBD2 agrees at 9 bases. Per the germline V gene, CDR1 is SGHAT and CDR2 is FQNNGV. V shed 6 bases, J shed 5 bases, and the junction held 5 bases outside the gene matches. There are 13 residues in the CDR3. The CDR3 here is CASRPAGGNEQYF. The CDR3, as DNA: TGTGCCAGCAGACCAGCGGGGGGTAACGAGCAGTACTTC.

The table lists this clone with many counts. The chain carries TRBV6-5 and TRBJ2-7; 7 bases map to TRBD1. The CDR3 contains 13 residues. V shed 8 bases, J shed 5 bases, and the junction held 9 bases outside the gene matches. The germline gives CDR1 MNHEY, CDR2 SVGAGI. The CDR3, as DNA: TGTGCCAGCCGGGCCCAGGGGGTAAACGAGCAGTACGTC. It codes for CASRAQGVNEQYV.

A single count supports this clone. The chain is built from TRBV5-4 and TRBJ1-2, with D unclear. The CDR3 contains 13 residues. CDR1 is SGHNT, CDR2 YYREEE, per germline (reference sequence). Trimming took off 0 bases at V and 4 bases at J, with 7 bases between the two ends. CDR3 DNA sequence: TGTGCCAGCAGCTTGGCAGCTAGCTATGGCTACACCTTC. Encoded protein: CASSLAASYGYTF.

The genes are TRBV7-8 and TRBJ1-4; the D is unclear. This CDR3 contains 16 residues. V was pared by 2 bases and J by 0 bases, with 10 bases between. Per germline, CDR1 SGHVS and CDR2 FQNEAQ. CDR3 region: CASSLTPDPTNEKLFF. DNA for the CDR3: TGTGCCAGCAGCTTAACCCCAGATCCAACTAATGAAAAACTGTTTTTT.

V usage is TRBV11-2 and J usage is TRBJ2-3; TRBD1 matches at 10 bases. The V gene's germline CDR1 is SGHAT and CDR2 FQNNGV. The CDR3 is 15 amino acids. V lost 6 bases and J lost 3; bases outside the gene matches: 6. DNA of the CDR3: TGTGCCAGCAGGACTTGGGGACAGGGGACAGATACGCAGTATTTT. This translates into CASRTWGQGTDTQYF.

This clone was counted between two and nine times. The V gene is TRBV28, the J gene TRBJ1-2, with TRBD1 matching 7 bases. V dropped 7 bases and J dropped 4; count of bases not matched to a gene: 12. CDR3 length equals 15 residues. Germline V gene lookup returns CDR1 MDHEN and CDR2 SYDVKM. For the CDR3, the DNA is TGTGCCAGCAACCCGACAGGGAGAGGGGCCTATGGCTACACCTTC. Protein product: CASNPTGRGAYGYTF.